This TCR beta chain stems from a study of shared clonotypes between healthy human individuals. The repertoire was sequenced with immunoSEQ multiplex PCR; TCRdb's copy has only in-frame clones and lacks some. The sample yields some 800,000 clones, almost 95% seen once. Points on this clone: Its antigen remains unidentified.

General observations from the study: The study's rarefaction showed incomplete sorted-subset sequencing despite large depth. Depth of sequencing was expected to influence donor clonotype sharing. Non-shared clonotypes had lower generation probabilities than clonotypes shared by all four sorted-subset donors. With few donors, the genetic and exposure-history diversity represented was limited.

Positive CCR7 selection of CD45RO-negative cells yielded the naive CD8 cells, and terminally differentiated effector memory CD45RA+ cells were excluded. Sample: naive CD8+ T cells sorted from blood. This sequence originates from a man under 40 in good health.

DNA of the CDR3: TGCGCCAGCAGCCCTACGAGCGGCAGCGAAACTAACTATGGCTACACCTTC. It is translated as CASSPTSGSETNYGYTF. V gene TRBV4-1 combines with J gene TRBJ1-2; D unclear. The germline V gene has CDR1 MGHRA and CDR2 YSYEKL. Trimming stripped 4 bases from V and 0 bases from J, with 18 bases between. There are 17 residues in the CDR3.